The clone carrying this T cell receptor (beta chain) was seen just once. What it binds is not known. Time point meaning: week 23, last vaccination. Each vaccine dose was 300 ug of mutant IDH1 20-mer peptide, with topical imiquimod. The source of the sample is a study of a mutant IDH1 vaccine in newly diagnosed glioma. Study overall: The start of vaccination came 4-6 weeks after radiotherapy alone, or with temozolomide cycles. Treated patients had a mean age of roughly 39 years and an approximately 62% male, 37.5% female split.

Whole-study findings and limits: Among all patients, vaccine-induced immune responses occurred in roughly 93%.

V lost 3 bases to trimming and J lost 7 bases; unmatched junction nucleotides: 14. The germline CDR1 and CDR2 sequences are SGHRS and YFSETQ. The length of the CDR3 is 16 residues. The repertoire was sequenced with immunoSEQ multiplex PCR; TCRdb's copy has only in-frame clones and lacks some. The sample contains roughly 70,000 clones, about 80% of which appear only once. Source: PBMCs, taken from a glioma patient whose treatment included an IDH1 peptide vaccine. The receptor comes from a young man with glioma. V is TRBV5-1 and J is TRBJ1-2, with 8 bases lining up with TRBD1. CDR3 sequence: CASSYRTGPTFSGYTF. CDR3 bases: TGCGCCAGCAGCTACCGGACAGGGCCTACTTTCTCTGGCTACACCTTC.